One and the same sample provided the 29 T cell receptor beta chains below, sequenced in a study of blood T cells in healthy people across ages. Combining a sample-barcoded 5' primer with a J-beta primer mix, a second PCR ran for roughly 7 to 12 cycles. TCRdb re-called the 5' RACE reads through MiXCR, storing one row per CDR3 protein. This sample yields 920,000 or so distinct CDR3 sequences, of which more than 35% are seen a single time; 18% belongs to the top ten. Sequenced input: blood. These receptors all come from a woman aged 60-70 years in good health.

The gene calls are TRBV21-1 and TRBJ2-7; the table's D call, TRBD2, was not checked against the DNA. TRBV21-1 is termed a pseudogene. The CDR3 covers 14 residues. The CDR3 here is CASRGTSGYYEQYF. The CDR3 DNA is TGTGCCAGCAGGGGGACTAGCGGGTACTACGAGCAGTACTTC.

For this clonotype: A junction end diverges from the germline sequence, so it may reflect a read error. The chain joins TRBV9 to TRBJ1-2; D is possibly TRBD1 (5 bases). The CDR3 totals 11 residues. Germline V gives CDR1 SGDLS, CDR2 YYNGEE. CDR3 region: CASSGRDGYTF. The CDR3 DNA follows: TGCGCCAGCAGCGGCAGGGATGGCTACACCTTC. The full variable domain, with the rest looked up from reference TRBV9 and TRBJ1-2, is DSGVTQTPKHLITATGQRVTLRCSPRSGDLSVYWYQQSLDQGLQFLIQYYNGEERAKGNILERFSAQQFPDLHSELNLSSLELGDSALYFCASSGRDGYTFGSGTRLTVV.

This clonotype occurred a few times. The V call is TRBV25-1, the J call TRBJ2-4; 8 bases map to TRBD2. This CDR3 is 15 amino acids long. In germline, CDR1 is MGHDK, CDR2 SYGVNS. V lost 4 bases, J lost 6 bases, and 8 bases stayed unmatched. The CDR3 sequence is CASSAPGLESNIQYF. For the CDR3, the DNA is TGTGCCAGCAGTGCCCCGGGACTAGAGTCAAACATTCAGTACTTC.

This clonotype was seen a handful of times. CDR3 amino acids: CASITSANTGELFF. The DNA of the CDR3 is TGTGCCAGCATCACTAGCGCTAACACCGGGGAGCTGTTTTTT. V gene TRBV6-6 combines with J gene TRBJ2-2; 7 bases are shared with TRBD2. The germline gives CDR1 MNHNY, CDR2 SVGAGI (reference sequence). CDR3 length equals 14 residues. V shed 7 bases, J shed 2 bases, and the junction held 4 bases outside the gene matches.

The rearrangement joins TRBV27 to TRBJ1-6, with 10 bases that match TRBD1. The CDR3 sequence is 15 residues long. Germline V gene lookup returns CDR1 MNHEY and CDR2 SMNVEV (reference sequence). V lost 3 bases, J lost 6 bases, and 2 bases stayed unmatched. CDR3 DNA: TGTGCCAGCAGTTTCGGGACAGGGGCTAATTCACCCCTCCACTTT. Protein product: CASSFGTGANSPLHF.

Here the CDR3 reads CAISDPNRGQETQYF. The CDR3 region has the DNA TGTGCCATCAGTGACCCCAACAGGGGACAAGAGACCCAGTACTTC. The chain links TRBV10-3 to TRBJ2-5; 7 nucleotides line up with TRBD1. With 3 bases clipped from V and 2 bases from J, the junction kept 6 bases outside the gene matches. Germline CDR1 is ENHRY and CDR2 is SYGVKD. The CDR3 is made up of 15 amino acids.

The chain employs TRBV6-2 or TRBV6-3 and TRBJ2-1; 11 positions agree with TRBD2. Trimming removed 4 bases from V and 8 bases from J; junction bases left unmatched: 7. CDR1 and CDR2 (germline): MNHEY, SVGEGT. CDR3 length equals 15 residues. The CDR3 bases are TGTGCCAGCAGTTCCCCTAGCGGGAGGTTCGATGAGCAGTTCTTC. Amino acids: CASSSPSGRFDEQFF.

This CDR3 reads CASSVGGWMGNEQFF. Here the CDR3 DNA reads TGTGCCAGCAGCGTAGGCGGGTGGATGGGGAATGAGCAGTTCTTC. This sequence joins TRBV9 and TRBJ2-1; TRBD2 might be the D (5 bases). V was trimmed by 0 bases and J by 7 bases, leaving 14 bases between them. In germline, CDR1 is SGDLS, CDR2 YYNGEE. This CDR3 has 15 residues.

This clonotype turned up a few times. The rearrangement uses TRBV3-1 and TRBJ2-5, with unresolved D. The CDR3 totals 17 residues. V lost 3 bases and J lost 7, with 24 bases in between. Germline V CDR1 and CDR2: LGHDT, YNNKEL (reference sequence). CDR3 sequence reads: CASSQNPRTVVPGTQYF. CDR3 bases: TGTGCCAGCAGCCAGAACCCTCGGACGGTGGTCCCAGGGACCCAGTACTTC.

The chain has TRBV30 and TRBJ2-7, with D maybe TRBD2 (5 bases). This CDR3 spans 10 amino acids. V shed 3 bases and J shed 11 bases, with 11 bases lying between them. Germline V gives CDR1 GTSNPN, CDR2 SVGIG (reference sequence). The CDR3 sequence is CAWSDRAEYF. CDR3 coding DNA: TGTGCCTGGAGCGATCGAGCGGAGTACTTC.

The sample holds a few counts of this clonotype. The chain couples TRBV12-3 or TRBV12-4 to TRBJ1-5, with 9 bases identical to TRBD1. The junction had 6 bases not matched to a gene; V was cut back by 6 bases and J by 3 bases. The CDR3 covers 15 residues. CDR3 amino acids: CASRSGTGPNQPQHF. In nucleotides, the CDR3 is TGTGCCAGCAGGTCCGGGACAGGGCCCAATCAGCCCCAGCATTTT.

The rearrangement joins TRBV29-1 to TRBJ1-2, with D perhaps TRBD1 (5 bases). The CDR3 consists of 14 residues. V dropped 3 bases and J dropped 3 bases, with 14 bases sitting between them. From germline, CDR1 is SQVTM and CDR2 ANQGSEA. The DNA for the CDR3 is TGCAGCGTTGAGTCAGTTTGGGGGGACTATGGCTACACCTTC. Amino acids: CSVESVWGDYGYTF.

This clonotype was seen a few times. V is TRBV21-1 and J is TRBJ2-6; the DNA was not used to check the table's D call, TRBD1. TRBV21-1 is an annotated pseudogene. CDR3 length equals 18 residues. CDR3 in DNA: TGTGCCAGCAGCGAAAGGGGGACAGGGACGACTGGGGCCAACGTCCTGACTTTC. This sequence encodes CASSERGTGTTGANVLTF.

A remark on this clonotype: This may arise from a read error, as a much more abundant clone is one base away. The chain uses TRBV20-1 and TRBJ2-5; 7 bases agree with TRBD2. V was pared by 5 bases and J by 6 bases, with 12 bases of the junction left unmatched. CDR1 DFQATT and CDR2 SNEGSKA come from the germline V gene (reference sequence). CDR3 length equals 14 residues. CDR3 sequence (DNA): TGCAGTGCTCCGACTAGCAGGAGGGGACAGACCCAGTACTTC. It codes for CSAPTSRRGQTQYF.

The CDR3 coding sequence is TGCAGTCTGTTCCTAGGGGCACAGTCGGATACGCAGTATTTT. Translated, it gives CSLFLGAQSDTQYF. This sequence joins TRBV20-1 and TRBJ2-3, with D perhaps matching TRBD1 (5 bases). Germline V CDR1 and CDR2: DFQATT, SNEGSKA (reference sequence). V shed 8 bases and J shed 6 bases, with 21 bases lying between them. The CDR3 length is 14 residues.

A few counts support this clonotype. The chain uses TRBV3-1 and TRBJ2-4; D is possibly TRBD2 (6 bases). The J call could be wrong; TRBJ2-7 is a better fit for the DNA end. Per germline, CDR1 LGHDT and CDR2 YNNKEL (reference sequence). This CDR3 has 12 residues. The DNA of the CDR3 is TGTGCCAGCAGCCATCGGCGGGGCGAGCAGTACTTC. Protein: CASSHRRGEQYF.

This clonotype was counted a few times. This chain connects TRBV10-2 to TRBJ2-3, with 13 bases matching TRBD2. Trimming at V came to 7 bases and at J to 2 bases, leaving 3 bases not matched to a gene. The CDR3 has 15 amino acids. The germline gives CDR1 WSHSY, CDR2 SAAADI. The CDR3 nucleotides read TGCGCCAGCAAACTAGCGGGAGGGCCCACAGATACGCAGTATTTT. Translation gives CASKLAGGPTDTQYF.

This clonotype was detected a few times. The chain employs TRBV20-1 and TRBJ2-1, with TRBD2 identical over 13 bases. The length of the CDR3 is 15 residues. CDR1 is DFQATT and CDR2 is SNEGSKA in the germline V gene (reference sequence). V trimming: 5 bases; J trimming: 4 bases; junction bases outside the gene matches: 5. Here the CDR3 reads CSAGPGLAGYNEQFF. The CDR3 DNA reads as TGCAGTGCTGGACCGGGACTAGCGGGATACAATGAGCAGTTCTTC.

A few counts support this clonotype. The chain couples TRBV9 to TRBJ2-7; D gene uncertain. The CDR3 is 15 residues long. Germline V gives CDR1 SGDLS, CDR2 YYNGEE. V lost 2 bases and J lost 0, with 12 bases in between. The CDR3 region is CASSVLGTNSYEQYF. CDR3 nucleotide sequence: TGTGCCAGCAGCGTGCTCGGAACTAACTCCTACGAGCAGTACTTC.

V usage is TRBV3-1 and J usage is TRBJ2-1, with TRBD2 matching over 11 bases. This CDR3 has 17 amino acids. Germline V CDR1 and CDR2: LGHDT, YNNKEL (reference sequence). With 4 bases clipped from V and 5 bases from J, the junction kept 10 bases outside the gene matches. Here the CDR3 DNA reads TGTGCCAGCAGCCCCTACTCAGGGACTAGCGGTCACAATGAGCAGTTCTTC. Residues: CASSPYSGTSGHNEQFF.

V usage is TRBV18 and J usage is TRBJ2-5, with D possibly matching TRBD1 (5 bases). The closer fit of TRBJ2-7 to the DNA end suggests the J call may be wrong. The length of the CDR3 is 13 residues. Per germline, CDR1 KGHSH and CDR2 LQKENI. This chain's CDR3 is CASSQTETYEQYF. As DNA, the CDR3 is TGTGCCAGCTCACAGACAGAGACCTACGAGCAGTACTTC.

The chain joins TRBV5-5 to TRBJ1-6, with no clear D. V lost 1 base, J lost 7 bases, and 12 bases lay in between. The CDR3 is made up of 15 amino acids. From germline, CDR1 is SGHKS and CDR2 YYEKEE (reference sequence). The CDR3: CASSLLRRPNSPLHF. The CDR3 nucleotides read TGTGCCAGCAGCTTGCTTCGGCGGCCAAATTCACCCCTCCACTTT.

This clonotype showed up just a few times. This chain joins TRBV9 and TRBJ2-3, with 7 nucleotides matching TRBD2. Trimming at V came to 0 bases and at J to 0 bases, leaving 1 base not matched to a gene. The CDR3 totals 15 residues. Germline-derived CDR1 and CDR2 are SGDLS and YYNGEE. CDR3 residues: CASSVVGGSTDTQYF. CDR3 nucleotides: TGTGCCAGCAGCGTAGTCGGGGGGAGCACAGATACGCAGTATTTT.

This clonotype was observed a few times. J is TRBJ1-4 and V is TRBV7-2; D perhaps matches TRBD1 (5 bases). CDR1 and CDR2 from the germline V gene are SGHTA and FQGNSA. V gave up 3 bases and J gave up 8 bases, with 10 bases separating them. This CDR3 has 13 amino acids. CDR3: CASSLGLGEKLFF. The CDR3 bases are TGTGCCAGCAGCTTGGGGCTGGGGGAAAAACTGTTTTTT.

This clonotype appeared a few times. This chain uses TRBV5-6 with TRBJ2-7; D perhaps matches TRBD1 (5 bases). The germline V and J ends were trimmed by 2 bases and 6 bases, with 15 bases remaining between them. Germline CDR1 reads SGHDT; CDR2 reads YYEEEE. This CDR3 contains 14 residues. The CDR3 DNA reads TGTGCCAGCAGCTTAAGGGTCAGGGATCGCGAGCAGTACTTC. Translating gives CASSLRVRDREQYF.

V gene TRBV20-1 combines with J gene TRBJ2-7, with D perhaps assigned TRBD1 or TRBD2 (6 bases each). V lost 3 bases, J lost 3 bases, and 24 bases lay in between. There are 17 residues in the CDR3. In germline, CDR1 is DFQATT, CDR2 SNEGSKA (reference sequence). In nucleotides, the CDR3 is TGCAGTGCTAGGAAGCGACAGGCAAGGGACTTTTACTACGAGCAGTACTTC. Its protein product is CSARKRQARDFYYEQYF.

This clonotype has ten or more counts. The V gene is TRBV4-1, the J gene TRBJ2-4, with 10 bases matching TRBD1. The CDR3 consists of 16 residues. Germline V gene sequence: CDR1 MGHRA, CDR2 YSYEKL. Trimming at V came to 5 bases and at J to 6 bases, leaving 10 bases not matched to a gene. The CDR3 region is CASSKPSGQGGNIQYF. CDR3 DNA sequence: TGCGCCAGCAGCAAACCCTCCGGACAGGGGGGAAACATTCAGTACTTC.

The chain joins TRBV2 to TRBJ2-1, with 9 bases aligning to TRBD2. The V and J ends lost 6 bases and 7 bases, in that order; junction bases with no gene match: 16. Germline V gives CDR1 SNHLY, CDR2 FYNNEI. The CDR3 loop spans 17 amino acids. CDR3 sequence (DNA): TGTGCCAGCAGACCTAACCTAGCGGGACGGGGGGGAAATGAGCAGTTCTTC. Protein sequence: CASRPNLAGRGGNEQFF.

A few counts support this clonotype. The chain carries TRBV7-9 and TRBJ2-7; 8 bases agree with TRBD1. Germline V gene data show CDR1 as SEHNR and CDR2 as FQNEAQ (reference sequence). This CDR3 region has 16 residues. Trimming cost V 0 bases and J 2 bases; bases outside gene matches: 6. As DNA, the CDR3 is TGTGCCAGCAGCTTAGCCGCCAGGGGGCTGACCTACGAGCAGTACTTC. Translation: CASSLAARGLTYEQYF. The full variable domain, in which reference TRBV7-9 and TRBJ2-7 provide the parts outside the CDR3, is DTGVSQNPRHKITKRGQNVTFRCDPISEHNRLYWYRQTLGQGPEFLTYFQNEAQLEKSRLLSDRFSAERPKGSFSTLEIQRTEQGDSAMYLCASSLAARGLTYEQYFGPGTRLTVT.